This TCR beta chain appears in the sequencing data of a study of OX40 agonist ivuxolimab in advanced cancers. Overall study: People in dose escalation had one of these cancers: hepatocellular carcinoma, melanoma, renal cell or head and neck cancer. Study-wide results and caveats: CD8+ T cells were the subset that, on average, had more expanded clones than CD4+.

As for this clone: Its target is not known.

Assay: immunoSEQ multiplex PCR; the TCRdb copy retains only in-frame clones and omits some. This table holds roughly 73,000 clones, around 90% found once. V shed 0 bases and J shed 0 bases, with 4 bases lying between them. CDR3 length: 13 amino acids. CDR1 is SGHRS and CDR2 is YFSETQ in the germline V gene. The TCR comes from an adult with an advanced solid tumor such as melanoma, head and neck, liver or kidney cancer. Sequences were derived from CD4+ or CD8+ T cells sorted from blood, sampled in a trial of the OX40 agonist ivuxolimab. This chain joins TRBV5-1 and TRBJ2-7; no firm D call. CDR3: CASSLAPSYEQYF. DNA for the CDR3: TGCGCCAGCAGCTTGGCCCCCTCCTACGAGCAGTACTTC.